The 5 T cell receptor beta chains below were found in one sample sequenced in a study of OX40 agonist ivuxolimab in advanced cancers. Assay used: immunoSEQ multiplex PCR; TCRdb lists only in-frame clones, some missing. Here the sample spans tens of thousands of clones, nearly 80% being singletons. This sample comprised CD4+ or CD8+ T cells sorted from blood, obtained in a trial of the OX40 agonist ivuxolimab. All receptors come from an adult with an advanced solid tumor such as melanoma, head and neck, liver or kidney cancer.

The V and J genes are TRBV5-1 and TRBJ2-7; a weak D match, TRBD1 (6 bases). The V and J ends lost 5 bases and 0 bases respectively, with 15 bases between them. This CDR3 comprises 15 residues. Germline V gives CDR1 SGHRS, CDR2 YFSETQ. CDR3 bases: TGCGCCAGCAGTTCTGCGCAGGGGAGCTCCTACGAGCAGTACTTC. Translating gives CASSSAQGSSYEQYF.

In DNA, the CDR3 is TGTGCCAGCAGCCGCAGCGGGGGGGATCAAAACATTCAGTACTTC. Translation gives CASSRSGGDQNIQYF. The V gene is TRBV7-2, the J gene TRBJ2-4, with TRBD2 identical over 10 bases. Trimming removed 5 bases from V and 5 bases from J; junction bases left unmatched: 6. The CDR3 length is 15 residues. Germline-derived CDR1 and CDR2 are SGHTA and FQGNSA.

This chain connects TRBV9 to TRBJ2-7; 13 nucleotides align to TRBD2. V trimming: 4 bases; J trimming: 2 bases; junction bases outside the gene matches: 6. Germline loops: CDR1 SGDLS, CDR2 YYNGEE. CDR3 size: 16 residues. The CDR3 coding sequence is TGTGCCAGCAGCAGGACCGGGACTAGCGGGACCTACGAGCAGTACTTC. This sequence encodes CASSRTGTSGTYEQYF.

The rearrangement joins TRBV28 to TRBJ2-4; a possible D gene is TRBD2 (5 bases). CDR3 size: 15 residues. Germline V gene sequence: CDR1 MDHEN, CDR2 SYDVKM. V was clipped by 6 bases and J by 5 bases, with 17 bases between them. In DNA form, the CDR3 reads TGTGCCAGCAGGGCTTTCCGGACTGGAGAAAACATTCAGTACTTC. It codes for CASRAFRTGENIQYF.

This sequence joins TRBV5-6 and TRBJ1-1; D is unresolved. The CDR3 totals 15 residues. Germline values: CDR1 SGHDT, CDR2 YYEEEE. Trimming pared 4 bases from V and 4 bases from J, leaving 17 bases between. The CDR3 sequence: CASSHPGGSGTEAFF. CDR3 DNA: TGTGCCAGCAGCCATCCAGGAGGGTCGGGCACTGAAGCTTTCTTT.